Listed here is a single T cell receptor (beta chain). This clone came up once. Its antigen remains undetermined. No qualities accompany the bases; no much larger clone lies one base away. TCRbeta rearrangements were sequenced from genomic DNA using the immunoSEQ assay at survey resolution. The published analysis was carried out like this. In the TCR sequencing data, the smallest productive clonotype frequency that could be detected was 2.59 x 10-5. Only productive TCRbeta rearrangements, meaning sequences that were complete and in-frame, were kept for the analyses. The clonality of each sample was calculated as Simpson clonality in the immunoSEQ Analyzer version 3.0. Clones were categorized by frequency as very rare, small, medium, large (1-20%) or hyperexpanded (>20%). Generation probabilities were estimated with OLGA 1.2.3, V-gene circos plots were made with VDJtools, specificities were searched in VDJdb, and CDR3 motifs were identified with GLIPH. TCRdb re-hosts the immuneACCESS table, in-frame sequences only. Its copies lack some clones; in the studies checked, an unresolved V gene accounts for under half of them, and the cause for the rest is not known. For V, J and clone size, that table is used; D and trimming come from the DNA. Present in this sample are about 30,000 clones, under 80% of which were seen just once. The top ten hold approximately 3.3% of the sample.

Buffy coats from 37 blood donors, supplied by the Finnish Red Cross blood service, were used as healthy controls. All TCR-sequenced material derived from peripheral blood: patient blood samples and healthy donor buffy coats. Peripheral blood mononuclear cells were isolated by Ficoll-Hypaque gradient centrifugation. Magnetic purification was used to isolate CD4+ cells from the buffy coats of the healthy controls. The Gentra Puregene Cell and Tissue kit was used for genomic DNA extraction, and quantification was performed on a Qubit 2.0 fluorometer. Trimmed from V: 7 bases; trimmed from J: 1 base; junction bases lacking a gene match: 3. The CDR3 runs 14 residues from the cysteine to the phenylalanine. Left in the record is the CDR3 DNA by itself, 42 bases read in frame from the first base. The germline V gene sets CDR1 to SQVTM and CDR2 to ANQGSEA. These data come from a study of STAT5B mutations in CD4+ large granular lymphocyte leukemia (dated by TCRdb to about 2022). Background for the entire study: Among the healthy controls, the CDR3 'QG' motif was associated with a particular HLA allele. TCRbeta repertoires of CD4+ T-cell large granular lymphocyte leukemia patients were compared with those of healthy blood donors. The purity of purified fractions was confirmed by flow cytometry on FACSCanto II or FACSVerse to exceed 95% among lymphocytes.

Study-level results and caveats: Main leukemic clonotypes were private to each patient, although 25% to 30% of the main leukemic clonotypes were found at low frequency in the non-leukemic repertoires of other patients. Enrichment of TRBV06-family usage was observed among the top patient clones (8/27) relative to healthy controls (2/35). The data were not HLA-matched, and the relatively small sample size could explain the higher clonality seen in CD4+ compared with CD8+ T-LGLL. Compared with healthy CD4+ repertoires, CD4-sorted patient repertoires appeared more clonal, and this difference remained even after the putative leukemic clones were removed.

This TCR derives from a human donor in good health. Sequencing was carried out using CD4+ T cells from blood buffy coats. This chain joins TRBV29-1 to TRBJ2-2; 10 of the junction bases match TRBD1. The DNA sequence follows: TGCAGCGCCCGGGACAGGGGGAACACCGGGGAGCTGTTTTTT. Its protein reads: CSARDRGNTGELFF.